The 28 T cell receptor beta chains below were found in one sample sequenced in a study of T cells after yellow fever vaccination. TCRdb fed the 5' RACE reads into MiXCR, producing one record per CDR3 protein. The table lists 320,000 or so distinct CDR3 sequences, around 8.1% of them singletons, with roughly 18% in the top ten. Sequenced material: PBMCs, taken roughly 46 days after the first yellow fever vaccination. These receptors were taken from a man in his late teens or twenties who received the YFV17D yellow fever vaccine.

The gene calls are TRBV5-1 and TRBJ2-7, with TRBD2 as a possible D gene (6 bases). Germline V gene lookup returns CDR1 SGHRS and CDR2 YFSETQ. The germline V and J ends were trimmed by 0 bases and 4 bases, with 8 bases remaining between them. The CDR3 spans 13 residues. The CDR3 DNA sequence: TGCGCCAGCAGCTTGGGGGAGGAATACGAGCAGTACTTC. Translated, it gives CASSLGEEYEQYF.

This clonotype was seen more than once but under ten times. The genes are TRBV5-4 and TRBJ2-3; D gene ambiguous. The V and J ends lost 4 bases and 6 bases respectively, with 21 bases between them. The CDR3 has 16 residues. CDR1 and CDR2 from the germline V gene are SGHNT and YYREEE (reference sequence). Here the CDR3 reads CASSNDPRVLRDTQYF. CDR3 DNA: TGTGCCAGCAGCAATGACCCTCGGGTACTGCGGGATACGCAGTATTTT.

The V gene is TRBV28, the J gene TRBJ1-1; D not resolved. Germline CDR1 MDHEN, CDR2 SYDVKM. There are 12 residues in the CDR3. The V end was cut by 2 bases, the J end by 8 bases, with 9 bases between. CDR3 loop: CASSLSVGEAFF. CDR3 nucleotides: TGTGCCAGCAGTTTAAGTGTCGGAGAAGCTTTCTTT.

The V and J genes are TRBV4-1 and TRBJ1-1; D is possibly TRBD1 (5 bases). CDR3 length equals 14 residues. V was cut by 6 bases and J by 5 bases, with 16 bases left in between. Germline V gives CDR1 MGHRA, CDR2 YSYEKL. DNA for the CDR3: TGCGCCAGCAGAGGGGCACTAAGGGGTACTGAAGCTTTCTTT. Its translation: CASRGALRGTEAFF.

This clonotype was seen more than once but under ten times. The chain joins TRBV7-2 to TRBJ1-6, with D possibly TRBD1 on 5 matching bases. CDR3 length equals 13 residues. Per germline, CDR1 SGHTA and CDR2 FQGNSA. Trimming cost V 7 bases and J 10 bases, with 14 bases left between them. CDR3 sequence: CASTQGRGSPLHF. Here the CDR3 DNA reads TGTGCCAGCACCCAGGGTAGGGGCTCACCCCTCCACTTT.

This clonotype was picked up a small number of times. The V and J genes are TRBV10-3 and TRBJ2-1; D is unclear. V lost 6 bases and J 7 bases, leaving 13 bases between the germline ends. This CDR3 spans 13 amino acids. Germline-derived CDR1 and CDR2 are ENHRY and SYGVKD. The CDR3 sequence: CAIRQAAKNEQFF. CDR3 coding DNA: TGTGCCATCAGGCAGGCGGCTAAAAATGAGCAGTTCTTC.

Written as DNA, the CDR3 is TGCAGCGCCACGGACTTCAGGGATGAGCAGTTCTTC. It encodes CSATDFRDEQFF. The V call is TRBV29-1, the J call TRBJ2-1; D possibly uses TRBD1 or TRBD2 (5 bases each). CDR3 size: 12 residues. Germline V lookup: CDR1 SQVTM, CDR2 ANQGSEA. V was shortened by 7 bases and J by 8 bases, with 15 bases between the two germline ends.

This clonotype was detected ten times or more. The chain recombines TRBV10-3 with TRBJ1-4, with no clear D. V was clipped by 6 bases and J by 8 bases, with 13 bases between them. The germline V gene encodes CDR1 ENHRY and CDR2 SYGVKD. This CDR3 is 13 amino acids long. As DNA, the CDR3 is TGTGCCATCAGGCCGGGAACGGGGGAAAAACTGTTTTTT. Translated: CAIRPGTGEKLFF.

The chain employs TRBV10-3 and TRBJ1-2, with D maybe TRBD1 (5 bases). Germline values: CDR1 ENHRY, CDR2 SYGVKD. V dropped 5 bases and J dropped 5 bases, with 12 bases sitting between them. This CDR3 region has 13 residues. The CDR3 DNA follows: TGTGCCATCAGTAAAGAGGGGCCATATGGCTACACCTTC. It codes for CAISKEGPYGYTF.

The V call is TRBV7-3, the J call TRBJ1-3; perhaps TRBD1 as D (6 bases). Germline lookup yields CDR1 SGHTA and CDR2 FQGTGA. Between the trimmed V and J ends, which lost 5 bases and 0 bases, there was a span of 14 bases. This CDR3 region has 16 residues. DNA of the CDR3: TGTGCCAGCAGCCCACACAGGGAGAGCTCTGGAAACACCATATATTTT. It encodes CASSPHRESSGNTIYF.

This clonotype was counted only a few times. This sequence joins TRBV5-1 and TRBJ1-5; D remains unclear. There are 14 residues in the CDR3. The germline V gene has CDR1 SGHRS and CDR2 YFSETQ. V was clipped by 4 bases and J by 7 bases, with 15 bases between them. The DNA of the CDR3 is TGCGCCAGCAGCAATGGTCCGGCGGGGCAGCCCCAGCATTTT. Protein sequence: CASSNGPAGQPQHF. Based on the CDR3 plus reference TRBV5-1 and TRBJ1-5, the full variable domain is KAGVTQTPRYLIKTRGQQVTLSCSPISGHRSVSWYQQTPGQGLQFLFEYFSETQRNKGNFPGRFSGRQFSNSRSEMNVSTLELGDSALYLCASSNGPAGQPQHFGDGTRLSIL.

This clonotype was detected a few times. V usage is TRBV27 and J usage is TRBJ2-3; 10 bases are shared with TRBD2. CDR1 and CDR2 (germline): MNHEY, SMNVEV (reference sequence). The V gene end was trimmed by 6 bases and the J gene end by 3 bases; junction bases not matched to a gene: 12. CDR3 size: 17 residues. For the CDR3, the DNA is TGTGCCAGCAGGCTTAGGAGCGGGGGGGCCATTACAGATACGCAGTATTTT. Encoded protein: CASRLRSGGAITDTQYF.

The genes are TRBV7-2 and TRBJ1-2; D is unresolved. The CDR3 runs 15 residues. The germline V gene has CDR1 SGHTA and CDR2 FQGNSA. Between the trimmed V and J ends, which lost 1 base and 3 bases, there was a span of 12 bases. CDR3 protein: CASSLGAGRDYGYTF. CDR3 coding DNA: TGTGCCAGCAGCTTAGGCGCTGGGCGAGACTATGGCTACACCTTC. The entire variable domain, with the rest obtained from reference TRBV7-2 and TRBJ1-2, is as follows: GAGVSQSPSNKVTEKGKDVELRCDPISGHTALYWYRQSLGQGLEFLIYFQGNSAPDKSGLPSDRFSAERTGGSVSTLTIQRTQQEDSAVYLCASSLGAGRDYGYTFGSGTRLTVV.

The rearrangement links TRBV4-1 to TRBJ1-2, with D unresolved. Germline-derived CDR1 and CDR2 are MGHRA and YSYEKL. Between the trimmed V and J ends, which lost 3 bases and 8 bases, there was a span of 16 bases. The CDR3 length is 14 residues. The CDR3: CASSHHVPGRGYTF. The CDR3 DNA follows: TGCGCCAGCAGCCACCATGTCCCGGGAAGAGGCTACACCTTC.

Many counts were recorded for this clonotype. The CDR3 DNA sequence: TGTGCCAGCAGCGCGACCGATACTAATGAAAAACTGTTTTTT. Translation gives CASSATDTNEKLFF. The chain has TRBV9 and TRBJ1-4; D is ambiguous. The CDR3 extends over 14 amino acids. The V end lost 3 bases, the J end lost 2 bases, and 8 bases lay between the germline ends. CDR1 is SGDLS, CDR2 YYNGEE, per germline.

A few counts support this clonotype. CDR3 DNA: TGCGCCAGCATTGTTGGCGGGGAGCTGTTTTTT. Encoded protein: CASIVGGELFF. The chain links TRBV5-1 to TRBJ2-2; D is unclear. Trimming stripped 6 bases from V and 7 bases from J, with 7 bases between. Germline V gene sequence: CDR1 SGHRS, CDR2 YFSETQ. The CDR3 length is 11 residues. Variable domain in full (rest from reference TRBV5-1 and TRBJ2-2): KAGVTQTPRYLIKTRGQQVTLSCSPISGHRSVSWYQQTPGQGLQFLFEYFSETQRNKGNFPGRFSGRQFSNSRSEMNVSTLELGDSALYLCASIVGGELFFGEGSRLTVL.

A few counts support this clonotype. This chain joins TRBV29-1 and TRBJ1-3; 10 bases line up with TRBD1. The CDR3 is 14 amino acids. CDR1 is SQVTM, CDR2 ANQGSEA, per germline. The V gene end was trimmed by 5 bases and the J gene end by 2 bases; junction bases not matched to a gene: 3. Here the CDR3 DNA reads TGCAGCGTTAGGGACAGGGGACCTGGAAACACCATATATTTT. Translating it yields CSVRDRGPGNTIYF.

This clonotype was seen only a few times. This chain connects TRBV20-1 to TRBJ1-6; D gene uncertain. V lost 2 bases, J lost 7 bases, and 3 bases lay in between. CDR1 is DFQATT and CDR2 is SNEGSKA in the germline V gene (reference sequence). The CDR3 has 11 amino acids. Here the CDR3 DNA reads TGCAGTGCTAGAATAAATTCACCCCTCCACTTT. This sequence encodes CSARINSPLHF.

This clonotype was detected many times. V is TRBV5-3 and J is TRBJ2-1; TRBD2 matches 12 bases. TRBV5-3 is assigned to the ORF class and has an uncertain function. The CDR3 loop spans 17 amino acids. Germline trimming cut 4 bases from V and 4 bases from J; bases unmatched to any gene: 9. The CDR3 region is CARSHGLAGRYYNEQFF. The CDR3 coding sequence is TGTGCCAGAAGCCACGGACTAGCGGGGCGATATTACAATGAGCAGTTCTTC.

The rearrangement joins TRBV19 to TRBJ2-7, with TRBD2 matching over 11 bases. The V gene end was trimmed by 9 bases and the J gene end by 6 bases; junction bases not matched to a gene: 4. Germline V gene data show CDR1 as LNHDA and CDR2 as SQIVND (reference sequence). The CDR3 runs 12 residues. For the CDR3, the DNA is TGTGCCAGGACTAGCGGGGTATGCGAGCAGTACGTC. Protein sequence: CARTSGVCEQYV.

This CDR3 is CASSENTDGWGYTF. The CDR3 DNA follows: TGTGCCAGCTCAGAGAATACAGACGGTTGGGGCTACACCTTC. The rearrangement joins TRBV18 to TRBJ1-2; D not certain. The CDR3 contains 14 residues. Germline V CDR1 and CDR2: KGHSH, LQKENI. The V gene lost 5 bases and the J gene lost 8 bases, with 18 bases spanning the gap. The variable domain in full, completed from reference TRBV18 and TRBJ1-2, reads NAGVMQNPRHLVRRRGQEARLRCSPMKGHSHVYWYRQLPEEGLKFMVYLQKENIIDESGMPKERFSAEFPKEGPSILRIQQVVRGDSAAYFCASSENTDGWGYTFGSGTRLTVV.

This clonotype has just a few counts. This sequence joins TRBV7-3 and TRBJ2-3; 9 bases agree with TRBD1. Germline V gives CDR1 SGHTA, CDR2 FQGTGA. CDR3 length: 15 residues. V shed 6 bases, J shed 4 bases, and the junction held 8 bases outside the gene matches. CDR3 coding DNA: TGTGCCAGCAGGATCACAGGGGGCGCAGCAGATACGCAGTATTTT. Protein: CASRITGGAADTQYF.

V usage is TRBV5-1 and J usage is TRBJ2-1, with TRBD1 matching over 7 bases. Germline V gene sequence: CDR1 SGHRS, CDR2 YFSETQ. CDR3 length: 11 amino acids. This CDR3 is CSFRGHNEQFF. The CDR3 DNA is TGCTCGTTTAGGGGGCACAATGAGCAGTTCTTC. Full variable domain (remainder filled in from reference TRBV5-1 and TRBJ2-1): KAGVTQTPRYLIKTRGQQVTLSCSPISGHRSVSWYQQTPGQGLQFLFEYFSETQRNKGNFPGRFSGRQFSNSRSEMNVSTLELGDSALYLCSFRGHNEQFFGPGTRLTVL.

This chain connects TRBV5-6 to TRBJ1-6; D uncertain. Germline lookup yields CDR1 SGHDT and CDR2 YYEEEE. CDR3 length: 13 residues. The V gene lost 6 bases and the J gene lost 8 bases, with 12 bases spanning the gap. For the CDR3, the DNA is TGTGCCAGCACCGCTTCGGCAGATTCACCCCTCCACTTT. Translating it yields CASTASADSPLHF.

There are a few counts of this clonotype. The rearrangement uses TRBV10-3 and TRBJ2-6; D not resolved. This CDR3 comprises 13 residues. Germline loops: CDR1 ENHRY, CDR2 SYGVKD. CDR3: CAYGPSGANVLTF. The DNA of the CDR3 is TGTGCTTATGGGCCGTCTGGGGCCAACGTCCTGACTTTC.

In its sample, this clonotype was seen a few times. The chain employs TRBV27 and TRBJ1-1; D is undetermined. CDR1 is MNHEY and CDR2 is SMNVEV in the germline V gene (reference sequence). Trimming shortened V by 9 bases and J by 4 bases, and 15 bases separated the two germline ends. This CDR3 has 13 residues. The CDR3 coding sequence is TGTGCCAGTATCGATGGGGTGGGCACTGAAGCTTTCTTT. This gives the protein CASIDGVGTEAFF.

This clonotype was seen repeatedly, ten times or more. The rearrangement links TRBV12-3 or TRBV12-4 to TRBJ2-2, with D tentatively TRBD1 (6 bases). The CDR3 is 14 amino acids. Trimming took 6 bases from V and 6 from J, leaving 14 bases between them. Here the CDR3 reads CASRSQGFPGELFF. The CDR3 DNA reads TGTGCCAGCAGATCCCAGGGGTTCCCCGGGGAGCTGTTTTTT.

This clonotype has a count of ten or more. J is TRBJ2-2 and V is TRBV29-1, with D hard to call. V dropped 7 bases and J dropped 6 bases, with 9 bases sitting between them. The CDR3 is 11 amino acids. The germline V gene has CDR1 SQVTM and CDR2 ANQGSEA. The CDR3 nucleotides are TGCAGCGGCCGGAGCGCCGGGGAGCTGTTTTTT. It is translated as CSGRSAGELFF.